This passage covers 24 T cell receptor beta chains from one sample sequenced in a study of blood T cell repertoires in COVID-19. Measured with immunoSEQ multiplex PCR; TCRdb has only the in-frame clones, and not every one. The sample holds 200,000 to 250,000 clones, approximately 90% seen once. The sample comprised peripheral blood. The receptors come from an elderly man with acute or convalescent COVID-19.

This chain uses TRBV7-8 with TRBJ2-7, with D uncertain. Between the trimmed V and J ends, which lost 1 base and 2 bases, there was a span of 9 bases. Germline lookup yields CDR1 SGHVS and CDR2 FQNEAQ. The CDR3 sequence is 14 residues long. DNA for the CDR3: TGTGCCAGCAGCTTAGACTACACTACCTACGAGCAGTACTTC. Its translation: CASSLDYTTYEQYF. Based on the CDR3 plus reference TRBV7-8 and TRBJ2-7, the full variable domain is GAGVSQSPRYKVAKRGQDVALRCDPISGHVSLFWYQQALGQGPEFLTYFQNEAQLDKSGLPSDRFFAERPEGSVSTLKIQRTQQEDSAVYLCASSLDYTTYEQYFGPGTRLTVT.

The CDR3 loop reads CASSLLAGVNEQFF. The CDR3 DNA reads TGTGCCAGCAGCCTACTCGCGGGAGTCAATGAGCAGTTCTTC. The chain joins TRBV7-2 to TRBJ2-1; TRBD2 agrees at 7 bases. CDR3 length: 14 residues. Germline CDR1 SGHTA, CDR2 FQGNSA. V was pared by 5 bases and J by 6 bases, with 7 bases of the junction left unmatched.

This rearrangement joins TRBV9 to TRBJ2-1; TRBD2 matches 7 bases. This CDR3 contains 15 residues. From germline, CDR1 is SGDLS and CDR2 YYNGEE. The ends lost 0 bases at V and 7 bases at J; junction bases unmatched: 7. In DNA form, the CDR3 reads TGTGCCAGCAGCGTAGGCGTTTCGGGGGGTAATGAGCAGTTCTTC. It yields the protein CASSVGVSGGNEQFF.

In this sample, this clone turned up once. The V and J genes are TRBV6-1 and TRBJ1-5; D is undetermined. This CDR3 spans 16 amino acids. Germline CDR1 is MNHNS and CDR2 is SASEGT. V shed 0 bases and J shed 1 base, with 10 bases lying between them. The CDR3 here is CASSEAARQSNQPQHF. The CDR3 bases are TGTGCCAGCAGTGAAGCGGCCAGGCAGAGCAATCAGCCCCAGCATTTT.

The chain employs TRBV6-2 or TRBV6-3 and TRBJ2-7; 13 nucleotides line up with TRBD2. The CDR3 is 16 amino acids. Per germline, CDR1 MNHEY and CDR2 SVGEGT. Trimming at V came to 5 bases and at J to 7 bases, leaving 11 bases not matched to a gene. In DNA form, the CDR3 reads TGTGCCAGCAGTAACACCGGGACTAGCGGGACGAGGGAGCAGTACGTC. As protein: CASSNTGTSGTREQYV.

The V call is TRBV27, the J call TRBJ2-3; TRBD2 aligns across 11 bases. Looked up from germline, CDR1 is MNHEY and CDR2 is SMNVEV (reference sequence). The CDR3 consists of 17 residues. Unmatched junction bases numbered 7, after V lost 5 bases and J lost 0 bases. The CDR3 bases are TGTGCCAGCAGTCGACGGGGACTAGCGGTTAGCACAGATACGCAGTATTTT. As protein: CASSRRGLAVSTDTQYF.

CDR3 in DNA: TGCGCCAGCGGCATGTTAGCGGGAGTAGACGAGCAGTACTTC. Its translation is CASGMLAGVDEQYF. The J gene is TRBJ2-7, the V gene TRBV4-1; 9 bases are a match to TRBD2. CDR3 length equals 14 residues. The V gene's germline CDR1 is MGHRA and CDR2 YSYEKL. The trim removed 8 bases at V and 5 bases at J, leaving 10 bases unmatched.

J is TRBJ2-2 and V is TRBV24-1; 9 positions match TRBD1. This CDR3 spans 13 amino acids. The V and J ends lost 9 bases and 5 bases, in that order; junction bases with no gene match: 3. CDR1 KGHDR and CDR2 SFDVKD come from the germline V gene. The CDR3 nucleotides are TGTGCCACCGGGACAGGGTATACCGGGGAGCTGTTTTTT. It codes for CATGTGYTGELFF.

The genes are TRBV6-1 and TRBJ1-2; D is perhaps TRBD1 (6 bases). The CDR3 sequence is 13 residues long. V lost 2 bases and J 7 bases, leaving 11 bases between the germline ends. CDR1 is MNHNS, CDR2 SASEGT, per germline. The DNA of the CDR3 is TGTGCCAGCAGTGAAAGGACAGTAGGTGGCTACACCTTC. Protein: CASSERTVGGYTF.

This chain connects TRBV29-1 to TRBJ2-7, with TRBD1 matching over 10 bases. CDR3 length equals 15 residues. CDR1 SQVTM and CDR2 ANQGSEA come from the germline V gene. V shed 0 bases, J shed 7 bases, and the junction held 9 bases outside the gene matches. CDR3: CSVEDVMRGQGEQYF. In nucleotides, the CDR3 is TGCAGCGTTGAAGATGTGATGAGGGGACAGGGGGAGCAGTACTTC.

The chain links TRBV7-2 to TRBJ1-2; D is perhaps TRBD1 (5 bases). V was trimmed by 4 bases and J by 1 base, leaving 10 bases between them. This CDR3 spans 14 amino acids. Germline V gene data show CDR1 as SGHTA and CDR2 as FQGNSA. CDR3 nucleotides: TGTGCCAGCAGCTCTACCAGGGATAACTATGGCTACACCTTC. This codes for CASSSTRDNYGYTF.

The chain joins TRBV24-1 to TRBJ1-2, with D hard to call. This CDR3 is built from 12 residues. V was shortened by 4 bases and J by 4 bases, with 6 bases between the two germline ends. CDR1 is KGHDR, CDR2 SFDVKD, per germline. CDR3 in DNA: TGTGCCACCAGTGACAACAGCTATGGCTACACCTTC. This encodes CATSDNSYGYTF.

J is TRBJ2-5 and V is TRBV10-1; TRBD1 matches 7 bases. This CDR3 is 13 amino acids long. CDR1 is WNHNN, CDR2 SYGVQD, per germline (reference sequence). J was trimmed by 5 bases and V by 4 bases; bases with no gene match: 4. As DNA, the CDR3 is TGCGCCAGCAGTGCGGACAGGTGGGAGACCCAGTACTTC. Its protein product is CASSADRWETQYF.

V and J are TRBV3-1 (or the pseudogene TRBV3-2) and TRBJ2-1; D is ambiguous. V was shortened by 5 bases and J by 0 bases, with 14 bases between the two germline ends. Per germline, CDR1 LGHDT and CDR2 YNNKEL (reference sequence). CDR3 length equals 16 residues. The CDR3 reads CASSRTALSSYNEQFF. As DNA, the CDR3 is TGTGCCAGCAGCAGAACCGCTCTGAGCTCCTACAATGAGCAGTTCTTC.

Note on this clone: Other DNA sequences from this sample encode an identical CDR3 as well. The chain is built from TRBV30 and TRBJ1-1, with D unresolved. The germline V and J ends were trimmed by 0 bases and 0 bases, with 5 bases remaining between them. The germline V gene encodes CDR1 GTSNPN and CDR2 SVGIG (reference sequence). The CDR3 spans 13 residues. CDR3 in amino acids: CAWSVQLNTEAFF. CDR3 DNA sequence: TGTGCCTGGAGTGTACAGCTGAACACTGAAGCTTTCTTT.

In DNA form, the CDR3 reads TGTGCCAGCAGCCATACAGACAGACCCCAAGAGACCCAGTACTTC. It yields the protein CASSHTDRPQETQYF. The chain carries TRBV14 and TRBJ2-5; a possible D gene is TRBD1 (5 bases). The CDR3 contains 15 residues. Germline CDR1 is SGHDN and CDR2 is FVKESK. With 3 bases removed from V and 1 base from J, the gap between germline ends came to 12 bases.

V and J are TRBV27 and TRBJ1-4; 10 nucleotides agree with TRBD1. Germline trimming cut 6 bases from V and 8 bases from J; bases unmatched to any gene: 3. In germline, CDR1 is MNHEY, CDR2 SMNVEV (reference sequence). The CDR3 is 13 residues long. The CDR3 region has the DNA TGTGCCAGCAGCCGGGACAGGGGAGAAAAACTGTTTTTT. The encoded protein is CASSRDRGEKLFF.

CDR3 region: CASSQGTAGYYGYTF. The CDR3 nucleotides read TGTGCCAGCAGTCAAGGGACGGCGGGATACTATGGCTACACCTTC. The rearrangement joins TRBV6-2 or TRBV6-3 to TRBJ1-2; tentative D call: TRBD1 (5 bases). V shed 5 bases and J shed 3 bases, with 16 bases lying between them. The CDR3 is 15 residues long. Germline values: CDR1 MNHEY, CDR2 SVGEGT.

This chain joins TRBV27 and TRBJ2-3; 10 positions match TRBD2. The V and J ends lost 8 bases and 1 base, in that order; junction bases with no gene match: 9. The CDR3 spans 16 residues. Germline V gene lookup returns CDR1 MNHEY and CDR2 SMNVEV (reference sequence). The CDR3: CASSTLAGVGTDTQYF. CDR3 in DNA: TGTGCCAGCTCTACCCTAGCGGGAGTTGGCACAGATACGCAGTATTTT.

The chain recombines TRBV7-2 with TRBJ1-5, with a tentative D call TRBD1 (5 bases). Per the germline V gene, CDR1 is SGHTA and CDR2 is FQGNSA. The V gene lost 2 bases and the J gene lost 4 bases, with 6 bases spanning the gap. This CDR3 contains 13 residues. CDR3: CASSLTGNQPQHF. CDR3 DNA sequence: TGTGCCAGCAGCTTAACAGGAAATCAGCCCCAGCATTTT.

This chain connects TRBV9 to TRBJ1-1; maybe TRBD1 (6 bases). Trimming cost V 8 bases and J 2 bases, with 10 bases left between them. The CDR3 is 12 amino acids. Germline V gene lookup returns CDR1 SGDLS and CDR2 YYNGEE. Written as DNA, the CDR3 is TGTGCCAGTACAGGGCCCAACACTGAAGCTTTCTTT. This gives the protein CASTGPNTEAFF.

CDR3 region: CATSRDRGTMNTEAFF. The CDR3 region has the DNA TGTGCCACCAGCAGAGATAGGGGGACGATGAACACTGAAGCTTTCTTT. V gene TRBV15 combines with J gene TRBJ1-1; perhaps TRBD1 as D (6 bases). Trimming pared 0 bases from V and 0 bases from J, leaving 11 bases between. The CDR3 has 16 amino acids. Per germline, CDR1 LNHNV and CDR2 YYDKDF (reference sequence).

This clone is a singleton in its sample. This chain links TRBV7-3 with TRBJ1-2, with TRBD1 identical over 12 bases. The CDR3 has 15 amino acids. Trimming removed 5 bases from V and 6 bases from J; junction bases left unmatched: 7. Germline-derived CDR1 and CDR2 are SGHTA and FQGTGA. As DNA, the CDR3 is TGTGCCAGCAGCACAGCCGGGACAGGGGGCAATGGCTACACCTTC. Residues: CASSTAGTGGNGYTF. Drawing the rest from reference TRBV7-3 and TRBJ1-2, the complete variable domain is GAGVSQTPSNKVTEKGKYVELRCDPISGHTALYWYRQSLGQGPEFLIYFQGTGAADDSGLPNDRFFAVRPEGSVSTLKIQRTERGDSAVYLCASSTAGTGGNGYTFGSGTRLTVV.

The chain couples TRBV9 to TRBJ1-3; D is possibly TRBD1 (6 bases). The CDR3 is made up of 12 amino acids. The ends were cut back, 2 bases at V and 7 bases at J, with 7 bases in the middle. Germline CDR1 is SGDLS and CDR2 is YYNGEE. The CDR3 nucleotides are TGTGCCAGCAGCGTCCAGGGGAACACCATATATTTT. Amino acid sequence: CASSVQGNTIYF.